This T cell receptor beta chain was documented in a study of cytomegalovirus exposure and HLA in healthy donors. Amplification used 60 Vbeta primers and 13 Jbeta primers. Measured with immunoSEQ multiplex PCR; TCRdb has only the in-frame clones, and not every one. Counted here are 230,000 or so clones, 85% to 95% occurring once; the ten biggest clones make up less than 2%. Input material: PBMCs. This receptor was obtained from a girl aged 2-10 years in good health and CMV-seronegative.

The CDR3 here is CASSRSGTGAFF. CDR3 DNA sequence: TGTGCCAGCAGCCGCTCCGGGACAGGGGCTTTCTTT. The chain recombines TRBV7-9 with TRBJ1-1; TRBD1 agrees at 9 bases. This CDR3 has 12 residues. V trimming: 5 bases; J trimming: 11 bases; junction bases outside the gene matches: 6. The germline CDR1 and CDR2 sequences are SEHNR and FQNEAQ (reference sequence).